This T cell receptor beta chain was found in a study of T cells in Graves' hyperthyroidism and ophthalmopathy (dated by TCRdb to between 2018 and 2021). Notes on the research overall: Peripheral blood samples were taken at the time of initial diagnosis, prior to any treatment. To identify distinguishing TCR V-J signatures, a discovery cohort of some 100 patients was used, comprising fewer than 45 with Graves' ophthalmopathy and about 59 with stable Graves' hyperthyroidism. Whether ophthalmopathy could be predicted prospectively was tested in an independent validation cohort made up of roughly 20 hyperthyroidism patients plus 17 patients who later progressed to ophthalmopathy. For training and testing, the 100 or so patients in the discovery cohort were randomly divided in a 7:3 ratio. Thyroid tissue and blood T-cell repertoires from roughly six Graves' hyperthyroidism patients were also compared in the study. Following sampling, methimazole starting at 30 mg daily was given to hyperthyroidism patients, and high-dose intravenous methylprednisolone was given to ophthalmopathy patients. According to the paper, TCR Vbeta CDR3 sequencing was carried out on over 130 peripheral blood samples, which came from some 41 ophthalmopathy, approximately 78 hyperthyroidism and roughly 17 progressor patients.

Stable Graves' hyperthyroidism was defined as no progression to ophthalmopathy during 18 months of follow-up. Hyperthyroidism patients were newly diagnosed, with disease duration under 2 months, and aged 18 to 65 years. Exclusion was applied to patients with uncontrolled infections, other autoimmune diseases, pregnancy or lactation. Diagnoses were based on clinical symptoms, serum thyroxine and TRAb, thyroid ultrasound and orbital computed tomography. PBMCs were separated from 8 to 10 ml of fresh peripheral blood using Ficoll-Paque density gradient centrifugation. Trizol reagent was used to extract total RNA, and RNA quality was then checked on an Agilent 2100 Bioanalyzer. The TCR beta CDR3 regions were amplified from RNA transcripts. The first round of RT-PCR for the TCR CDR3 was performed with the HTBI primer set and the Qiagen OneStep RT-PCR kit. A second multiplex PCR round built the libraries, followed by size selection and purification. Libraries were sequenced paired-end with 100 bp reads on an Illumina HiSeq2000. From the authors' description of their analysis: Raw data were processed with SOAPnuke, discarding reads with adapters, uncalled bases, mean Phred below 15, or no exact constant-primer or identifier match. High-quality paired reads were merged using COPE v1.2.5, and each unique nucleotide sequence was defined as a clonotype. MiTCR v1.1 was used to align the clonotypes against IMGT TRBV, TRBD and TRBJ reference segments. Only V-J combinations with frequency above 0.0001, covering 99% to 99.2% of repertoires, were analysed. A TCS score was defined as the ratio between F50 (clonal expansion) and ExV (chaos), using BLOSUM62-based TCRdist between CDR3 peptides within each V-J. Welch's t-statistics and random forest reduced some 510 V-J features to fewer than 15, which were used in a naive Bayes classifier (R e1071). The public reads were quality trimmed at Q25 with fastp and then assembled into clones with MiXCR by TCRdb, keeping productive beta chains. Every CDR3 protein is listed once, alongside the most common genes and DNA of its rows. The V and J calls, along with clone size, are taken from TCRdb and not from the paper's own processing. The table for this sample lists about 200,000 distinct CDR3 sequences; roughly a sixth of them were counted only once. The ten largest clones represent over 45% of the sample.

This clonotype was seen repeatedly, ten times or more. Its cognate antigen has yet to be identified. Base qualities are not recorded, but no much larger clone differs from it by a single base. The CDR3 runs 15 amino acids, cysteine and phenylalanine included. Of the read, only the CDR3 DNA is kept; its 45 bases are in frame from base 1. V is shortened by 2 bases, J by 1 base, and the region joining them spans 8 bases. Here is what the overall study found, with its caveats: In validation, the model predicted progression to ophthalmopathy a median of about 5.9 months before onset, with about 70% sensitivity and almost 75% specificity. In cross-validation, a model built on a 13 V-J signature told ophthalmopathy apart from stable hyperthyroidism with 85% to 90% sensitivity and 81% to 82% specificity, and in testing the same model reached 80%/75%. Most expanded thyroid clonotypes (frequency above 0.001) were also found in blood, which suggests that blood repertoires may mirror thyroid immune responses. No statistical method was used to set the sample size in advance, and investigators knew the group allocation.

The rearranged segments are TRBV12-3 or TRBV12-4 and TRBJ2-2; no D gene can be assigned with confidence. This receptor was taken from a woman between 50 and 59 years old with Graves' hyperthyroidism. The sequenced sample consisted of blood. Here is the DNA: TGTGCCAGCAGTTTACAGTCGCTGAACACCGGGGAGCTGTTTTTT. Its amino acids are CASSLQSLNTGELFF.